A single sample gave rise to the 14 T cell receptor beta chains below, sequenced in a study of blood T cell repertoires in COVID-19. The data were produced by immunoSEQ multiplex PCR, yet TCRdb's version contains in-frame clones alone and is incomplete. The repertoire includes over 250,000 clones, around nine tenths of them detected once, and 10% to 13% sits in the top ten. Sequencing was done on a sample of peripheral blood. These receptors originate from a woman in her 70s with COVID-19, enrolled during active disease.

The genes are TRBV5-1 and TRBJ2-7; 7 nucleotides agree with TRBD2. Germline CDR1 SGHRS, CDR2 YFSETQ. With V trimmed by 0 bases and J by 1 base, 4 bases remained unmatched. CDR3 length: 15 residues. This CDR3 reads CASSLAGGRSYEQYF. The CDR3 nucleotides are TGCGCCAGCAGCTTGGCCGGGGGGAGATCCTACGAGCAGTACTTC.

V usage is TRBV14 and J usage is TRBJ2-1, with TRBD2 matching 7 bases. The CDR3 extends over 14 amino acids. After removal of 3 bases from V and 9 bases from J, the junction contained 8 bases not matched to a gene. The germline gives CDR1 SGHDN, CDR2 FVKESK. CDR3 in amino acids: CASSQKAGVGEQFF. CDR3 coding DNA: TGTGCCAGCAGCCAGAAGGCGGGAGTTGGTGAGCAGTTCTTC. The complete variable domain, with remaining parts taken from reference TRBV14 and TRBJ2-1, reads EAGVTQFPSHSVIEKGQTVTLRCDPISGHDNLYWYRRVMGKEIKFLLHFVKESKQDESGMPNNRFLAERTGGTYSTLKVQPAELEDSGVYFCASSQKAGVGEQFFGPGTRLTVL.

This clone has only one observation. The rearrangement uses TRBV30 and TRBJ2-7; TRBD1 matches at 10 bases. This CDR3 has 15 residues. With 0 bases clipped from V and 2 bases from J, the junction kept 4 bases outside the gene matches. CDR1 GTSNPN and CDR2 SVGIG come from the germline V gene (reference sequence). DNA of the CDR3: TGTGCCTGGAGTGTAGGGACAGGGGTCCCCTACGAGCAGTACTTC. Protein sequence: CAWSVGTGVPYEQYF.

The chain is built from TRBV3-1 (or the pseudogene TRBV3-2) and TRBJ1-1; a weak D match, TRBD1 (5 bases). Germline CDR1 LGHDT, CDR2 YNNKEL (reference sequence). There are 14 residues in the CDR3. V was pared by 0 bases and J by 8 bases, with 13 bases between. CDR3 coding DNA: TGTGCCAGCAGCCAAGACAGCGGGGGAAGAGAAGCTTTCTTT. Protein sequence: CASSQDSGGREAFF.

The genes are TRBV14 and TRBJ1-2; D is unclear. The CDR3 has 14 residues. In germline, CDR1 is SGHDN, CDR2 FVKESK. V lost 4 bases to trimming and J lost 7 bases, with 16 bases between them. For the CDR3, the DNA is TGTGCCAGCAGCCCCCCAGCGGGGAGAGCTGGCTACACCTTC. It codes for CASSPPAGRAGYTF.

The chain couples TRBV28 to TRBJ2-2; D unresolved. The germline V gene encodes CDR1 MDHEN and CDR2 SYDVKM. The V end was cut by 3 bases, the J end by 2 bases, with 4 bases between. This CDR3 comprises 13 residues. The chain's CDR3 is CASSFPNTGELFF. In DNA, the CDR3 is TGTGCCAGCAGTTTCCCTAACACCGGGGAGCTGTTTTTT. The full variable domain, with the rest looked up from reference TRBV28 and TRBJ2-2, is DVKVTQSSRYLVKRTGEKVFLECVQDMDHENMFWYRQDPGLGLRLIYFSYDVKMKEKGDIPEGYSVSREKKERFSLILESASTNQTSMYLCASSFPNTGELFFGEGSRLTVL.

Comments on this clone: This may come from a read error, since a much larger clone is one base off. The V call is TRBV28, the J call TRBJ1-1; D gene unclear. The CDR3 has 11 amino acids. Trimming removed 3 bases from V and 3 bases from J, with 2 bases in between. The germline gives CDR1 MDHEN, CDR2 SYDVKM. The CDR3 reads CASSFDTEAFF. The CDR3 DNA is TGTGCCAGCAGTTTCGACACTGAAGCTTTCTTT.

The CDR3 here is CASSPGGNNQPQHF. The CDR3 bases are TGTGCCAGCTCACCAGGAGGGAACAATCAGCCCCAGCATTTT. The chain joins TRBV18 to TRBJ1-5; D is unclear. Germline lookup yields CDR1 KGHSH and CDR2 LQKENI. With 2 bases removed from V and 3 bases from J, the gap between germline ends came to 8 bases. The length of the CDR3 is 14 residues.

To note about this clone: It is unclear where the CDR3 begins or ends on the DNA, so no DNA is shown, and the CDR3 is as TCRdb lists it. The chain links TRBV21-1 to TRBJ2-1; the DNA was not used to check the table's D call, TRBD1. TRBV21-1 is noted as a pseudogene. The CDR3 comprises 16 residues, both ends counted. The CDR3 reads CASKWGTGSSYNEQFF.

The chain combines TRBV4-1 with TRBJ1-2; weak D call: TRBD1 (5 bases). Germline values: CDR1 MGHRA, CDR2 YSYEKL. V lost 1 base, J lost 7 bases, and 16 bases lay in between. This CDR3 region has 15 residues. The CDR3 reads CASSQGRGGHAGYTF. The CDR3 region has the DNA TGCGCCAGCAGCCAAGGGCGGGGGGGTCACGCTGGCTACACCTTC.

The gene calls are TRBV28 and TRBJ1-5; possible D gene TRBD1, 6 bases. This CDR3 is built from 16 residues. The V gene's germline CDR1 is MDHEN and CDR2 SYDVKM. V gave up 5 bases and J gave up 6 bases, with 20 bases separating them. The CDR3 region has the DNA TGTGCCAGCAGTACCTCCGGGGGGGGCGCTTTTCAGCCCCAGCATTTT. This translates into CASSTSGGGAFQPQHF. Full variable domain (outside the CDR3, taken from reference TRBV28 and TRBJ1-5): DVKVTQSSRYLVKRTGEKVFLECVQDMDHENMFWYRQDPGLGLRLIYFSYDVKMKEKGDIPEGYSVSREKKERFSLILESASTNQTSMYLCASSTSGGGAFQPQHFGDGTRLSIL.

The chain has TRBV7-2 and TRBJ2-3, with D perhaps matching TRBD2 (5 bases). The CDR3 has 17 residues. V dropped 1 base and J dropped 2 bases, with 16 bases sitting between them. Germline V lookup: CDR1 SGHTA, CDR2 FQGNSA. DNA of the CDR3: TGTGCCAGCAGCTTAGAACCGAGCGGCTCCCCCACAGATACGCAGTATTTT. It encodes CASSLEPSGSPTDTQYF.

The chain carries TRBV2 and TRBJ2-5; TRBD2 might be the D (6 bases). Germline V gene data show CDR1 as SNHLY and CDR2 as FYNNEI. Trimming removed 0 bases at V and 5 bases at J, with 13 bases between. The CDR3 is made up of 15 amino acids. In DNA form, the CDR3 reads TGTGCCAGCAGTGAAGCGGCTAGCAGCGGGGAGACCCAGTACTTC. Its protein is CASSEAASSGETQYF.

This clone was seen repeatedly, ten times or more. Here the CDR3 reads CAISERTASSYEQYF. CDR3 sequence (DNA): TGTGCCATCAGTGAAAGGACAGCAAGCTCCTACGAGCAGTACTTC. The V call is TRBV10-3, the J call TRBJ2-7; a possible D gene is TRBD1 (6 bases). The V end lost 3 bases, the J end lost 0 bases, and 12 bases lay between the germline ends. There are 15 residues in the CDR3. Germline-derived CDR1 and CDR2 are ENHRY and SYGVKD.